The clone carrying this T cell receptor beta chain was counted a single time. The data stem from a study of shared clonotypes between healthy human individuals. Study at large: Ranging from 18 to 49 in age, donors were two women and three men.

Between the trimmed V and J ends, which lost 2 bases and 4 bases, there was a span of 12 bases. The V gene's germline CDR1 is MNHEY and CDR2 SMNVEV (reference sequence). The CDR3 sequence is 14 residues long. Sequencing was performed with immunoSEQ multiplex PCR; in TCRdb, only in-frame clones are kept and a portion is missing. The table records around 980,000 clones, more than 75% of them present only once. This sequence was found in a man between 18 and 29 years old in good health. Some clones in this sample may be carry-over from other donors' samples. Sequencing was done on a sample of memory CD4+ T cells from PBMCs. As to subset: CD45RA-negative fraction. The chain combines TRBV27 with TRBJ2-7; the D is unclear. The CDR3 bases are TGTGCCAGCAGTTTAAGGGCTAGACTGTACGAGCAGTACTTC. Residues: CASSLRARLYEQYF.